Many counts were recorded for the clone carrying this T cell receptor beta chain. This sample was included in a study of human T cells and chemical hapten exposure. Time point defined: pre-sensitization, week 0. The treatment was: therapeutic diphenylcyclopropenone sensitization with weekly scalp DPC. TCRdb recomputed calls from the RACE reads with MiXCR, one row per CDR3 protein. The table includes under 200,000 distinct CDR3 sequences, approximately 29% detected once. CDR3 length equals 11 residues. V lost 7 bases and J lost 4, with 11 bases in between. Per the germline V gene, CDR1 is SQVTM and CDR2 is ANQGSEA.

The TCR originated in a woman in her thirties with alopecia areata. Some clones in this sample may be carry-over from other donors' samples. This rearrangement joins TRBV29-1 to TRBJ2-7, with a possible D match to TRBD2 (6 bases). The source material was whole blood, sampled in connection with sensitization to the hapten diphenylcyclopropenone (DPC). The CDR3 reads CSALEGYEQYF. The CDR3 nucleotides read TGCAGCGCCCTGGAGGGGTACGAGCAGTACTTC.